This entry features one T cell receptor beta chain sequence. The antigen is undetermined. This sample was included in a study of cytomegalovirus exposure and HLA in healthy donors. Trimming pared 4 bases from V and 0 bases from J, leaving 11 bases between. Germline CDR1 reads SGHRS; CDR2 reads YFSETQ. The CDR3 loop spans 14 amino acids. Primers: 60 Vbeta forward and 13 Jbeta reverse. Using immunoSEQ multiplex PCR, the repertoire was profiled, and TCRdb retains in-frame clones only, with some absent. Of 180,000 or so clones in the sample, over 60% were seen once. Whole-study results and caveats: A missense variant in DCLRE1C was later tied to TCR beta V- and J-gene trimming. Analyses of presence and absence presupposed an approximately uniform sequencing depth across donors.

The sample comprised PBMCs. The chain is built from TRBV5-1 and TRBJ2-7, with D perhaps matching TRBD2 (7 bases). The sequence came from a young man in good health and CMV-seronegative. The CDR3 DNA follows: TGCGCCAGCAGCAGGGAGGGGGGCTCCTACGAGCAGTACTTC. It encodes CASSREGGSYEQYF.